The 21 T cell receptor beta chains in this list originate from one sample, sequenced in a study of cytotoxic CD8 clonotypes in ibrutinib-treated CLL. Measured with immunoSEQ multiplex PCR; TCRdb has only the in-frame clones, and not every one. The table includes approximately 120,000 clones, roughly 57% detected once. The source was PBMCs, collected after 24 months of ibrutinib treatment. The receptors were gathered from a human donor with chronic lymphocytic leukemia.

Comment on this clone: Other DNA sequences in this specimen translate into the identical CDR3. The chain is built from TRBV29-1 and TRBJ1-1; D gene ambiguous. Germline V CDR1 and CDR2: SQVTM, ANQGSEA. V was pared by 5 bases and J by 0 bases, with 7 bases between. CDR3 length equals 12 residues. DNA of the CDR3: TGCAGCGTTACGGGGATGAACACTGAAGCTTTCTTT. Translation gives CSVTGMNTEAFF.

The chain is built from TRBV11-3 and TRBJ2-5, with a weak D call TRBD1 (6 bases). Trimming left V 1 base short and J 5 bases short, with 17 bases between. The length of the CDR3 is 16 residues. Germline V CDR1 and CDR2: SGHNT, YENEEA. In DNA, the CDR3 is TGTGCCAGCAGCTTAGGTGGGACACCATCGAGGGAGACCCAGTACTTC. As protein: CASSLGGTPSRETQYF.

This clone was found once. The rearrangement joins TRBV2 to TRBJ1-1, with D possibly matching TRBD1 (6 bases). Germline V gene lookup returns CDR1 SNHLY and CDR2 FYNNEI. This CDR3 is built from 15 residues. V was shortened by 10 bases and J by 1 base, with 19 bases between the two germline ends. The CDR3 bases are TGTGCCACCGTGGAGGGGGGACACTCGAACACTGAAGCTTTCTTT. Amino acids: CATVEGGHSNTEAFF.

In this sample, this clone turned up a few times. The rearrangement uses TRBV25-1 and TRBJ1-2; no firm D call. The CDR3 length is 11 residues. With 5 bases removed from V and 3 bases from J, the gap between germline ends came to 4 bases. The germline V gene has CDR1 MGHDK and CDR2 SYGVNS. The CDR3 protein is CASSQDYGYTF. As DNA, the CDR3 is TGTGCCAGCAGTCAGGACTATGGCTACACCTTC.

This clone was found a few times. The chain couples TRBV5-6 to TRBJ2-3, with 7 bases fitting TRBD2. The CDR3 has 16 amino acids. Germline V gene lookup returns CDR1 SGHDT and CDR2 YYEEEE. J lost 4 bases, V lost 0 bases, and 8 bases had no gene match. CDR3 protein: CASSLGTSLGPDTQYF. The CDR3 DNA reads as TGTGCCAGCAGCTTGGGGACTAGTTTGGGACCAGATACGCAGTATTTT.

This clone was counted only a few times. This sequence joins TRBV11-3 and TRBJ2-3, with unresolved D. The V gene lost 5 bases and the J gene lost 0 bases, with 15 bases spanning the gap. The CDR3 covers 16 residues. CDR1 and CDR2 (germline): SGHNT, YENEEA. The CDR3 loop reads CASSPGIAQSTDTQYF. The CDR3 DNA is TGTGCCAGCAGCCCAGGTATAGCCCAGAGCACAGATACGCAGTATTTT.

This clone was found a few times. This rearrangement joins TRBV7-9 to TRBJ2-7; the match to TRBD1 covers 10 bases. V shed 5 bases, J shed 2 bases, and the junction held 3 bases outside the gene matches. Germline V gene data show CDR1 as SEHNR and CDR2 as FQNEAQ (reference sequence). The CDR3 runs 14 residues. CDR3 nucleotides: TGTGCCAGCAGCCAGGGACAGGGGCCCTACGAGCAGTACTTC. As protein: CASSQGQGPYEQYF.

The J gene is TRBJ2-1, the V gene TRBV5-6, with 8 nucleotides matching TRBD1. Germline lookup yields CDR1 SGHDT and CDR2 YYEEEE. Germline trimming cut 3 bases from V and 2 bases from J; bases unmatched to any gene: 10. This CDR3 is built from 17 residues. CDR3 in amino acids: CASSSRTGRSAYNEQFF. The CDR3 region has the DNA TGTGCCAGCAGCTCTAGGACAGGGCGATCCGCCTACAATGAGCAGTTCTTC.

The chain links TRBV6-1 to TRBJ2-3, with D hard to call. CDR1 is MNHNS and CDR2 is SASEGT in the germline V gene. V was pared by 9 bases and J by 0 bases, with 7 bases between. The CDR3 is 12 amino acids. For the CDR3, the DNA is TGTGCCAGTTCATTCAGCACAGATACGCAGTATTTT. Amino acid sequence: CASSFSTDTQYF.

The chain recombines TRBV6-5 with TRBJ1-1; no clear D gene. The CDR3 runs 13 residues. The V end was cut by 0 bases, the J end by 3 bases, with 5 bases between. Germline CDR1 and CDR2: MNHEY and SVGAGI. CDR3 DNA: TGTGCCAGCAGTTACTCGAAGTACACTGAAGCTTTCTTT. This sequence encodes CASSYSKYTEAFF.

The table lists this clone with a count of one. The rearrangement uses TRBV5-5 and TRBJ2-1, with D hard to call. Germline-derived CDR1 and CDR2 are SGHKS and YYEKEE (reference sequence). The CDR3 loop spans 13 amino acids. V was cut by 2 bases and J by 7 bases, with 10 bases left in between. The CDR3 DNA reads as TGTGCCAGCAGCTTTTCGACCAGAAATGAGCAGTTCTTC. It is translated as CASSFSTRNEQFF.

This clone has only a few counts. The CDR3 reads CASSLTGGPILNQPQHF. The CDR3 DNA follows: TGTGCCAGCAGCTTGACAGGGGGCCCCATTCTCAATCAGCCCCAGCATTTT. V gene TRBV7-9 combines with J gene TRBJ1-5; 10 nucleotides match TRBD1. The CDR3 runs 17 residues. J gave up 3 bases and V 3 bases, and 8 bases lay outside the gene matches. The germline V gene encodes CDR1 SEHNR and CDR2 FQNEAQ (reference sequence).

This clone was detected only a few times. This chain connects TRBV6-5 to TRBJ1-2; 7 bases map to TRBD1. Per the germline V gene, CDR1 is MNHEY and CDR2 is SVGAGI. V lost 4 bases to trimming and J lost 4 bases; unmatched junction nucleotides: 6. This CDR3 spans 14 amino acids. The CDR3 is CASSFDRAGYGYTF. The CDR3 DNA is TGTGCCAGCAGTTTCGACAGGGCGGGCTATGGCTACACCTTC.

The chain recombines TRBV6-6 with TRBJ2-1, with no clear D. Germline lookup yields CDR1 MNHNY and CDR2 SVGAGI (reference sequence). This CDR3 has 14 amino acids. The ends were cut back, 2 bases at V and 3 bases at J, with 8 bases in the middle. CDR3 amino acids: CASSYGTLYNEQFF. CDR3 in DNA: TGTGCCAGCAGTTACGGTACCCTCTACAATGAGCAGTTCTTC.

The chain has TRBV20-1 and TRBJ2-1, with D hard to call. Germline CDR1 reads DFQATT; CDR2 reads SNEGSKA (reference sequence). This CDR3 region has 11 residues. Trimming left V 5 bases short and J 0 bases short, with 2 bases between. The CDR3 loop reads CSADSYNEQFF. DNA for the CDR3: TGCAGTGCTGACTCCTACAATGAGCAGTTCTTC.

This clone was observed many times. J is TRBJ2-1 and V is TRBV11-2, with 10 bases aligning to TRBD1. Germline-derived CDR1 and CDR2 are SGHAT and FQNNGV. J lost 5 bases, V lost 4 bases, and 8 bases had no gene match. CDR3 size: 16 residues. The chain's CDR3 is CASSSEGQGKDNEQFF. The DNA for the CDR3 is TGTGCCAGCAGCTCAGAGGGACAGGGGAAGGACAATGAGCAGTTCTTC. The full variable domain, completed using reference TRBV11-2 and TRBJ2-1, is EAGVAQSPRYKIIEKRQSVAFWCNPISGHATLYWYQQILGQGPKLLIQFQNNGVVDDSQLPKDRFSAERLKGVDSTLKIQPAKLEDSAVYLCASSSEGQGKDNEQFFGPGTRLTVL.

This clone was seen only a few times. The V call is TRBV11-1, the J call TRBJ2-7, with 9 bases identical to TRBD1. The germline V gene has CDR1 SGHAT and CDR2 FQDESV (reference sequence). V lost 5 bases and J lost 6; bases outside the gene matches: 11. The CDR3 is 15 amino acids. The CDR3 region has the DNA TGTGCCAGCAGCCTTTATGGGACAGGGAAGGTCGAGCAGTACTTC. As protein: CASSLYGTGKVEQYF.

Ten or more counts support this clone. J is TRBJ1-1 and V is TRBV9, with D possibly being TRBD1 (5 bases). V shed 4 bases and J shed 6 bases, with 16 bases lying between them. The germline V gene has CDR1 SGDLS and CDR2 YYNGEE. This CDR3 has 14 amino acids. The CDR3 DNA reads TGTGCCAGCAGCACCTACACAGGCCGCCCTGAAGCTTTCTTT. Amino acids: CASSTYTGRPEAFF.

J is TRBJ2-1 and V is TRBV6-4; maybe TRBD2 (6 bases). V lost 3 bases to trimming and J lost 0 bases, with 9 bases between them. The CDR3 loop spans 15 amino acids. Germline loops: CDR1 MRHNA, CDR2 SNTAGT. CDR3 in amino acids: CASSEEGFSYNEQFF. The CDR3 DNA follows: TGTGCCAGCAGTGAGGAGGGCTTCTCCTACAATGAGCAGTTCTTC.

The V and J genes are TRBV6-1 and TRBJ2-1; D is uncertain. The germline gives CDR1 MNHNS, CDR2 SASEGT. The CDR3 runs 13 residues. Trimming cost V 5 bases and J 0 bases, with 5 bases left between them. CDR3 sequence: CASSLSSYNEQFF. DNA of the CDR3: TGTGCCAGCAGTCTCAGCTCCTACAATGAGCAGTTCTTC.

This rearrangement joins TRBV7-2 to TRBJ2-1; TRBD2 matches at 10 bases. The CDR3 extends over 16 amino acids. The ends lost 3 bases at V and 6 bases at J; junction bases unmatched: 8. The germline CDR1 and CDR2 sequences are SGHTA and FQGNSA. The CDR3 region is CASSLKRGGTSNEQFF. As DNA, the CDR3 is TGTGCCAGCAGCTTGAAGCGGGGGGGTACATCCAATGAGCAGTTCTTC.